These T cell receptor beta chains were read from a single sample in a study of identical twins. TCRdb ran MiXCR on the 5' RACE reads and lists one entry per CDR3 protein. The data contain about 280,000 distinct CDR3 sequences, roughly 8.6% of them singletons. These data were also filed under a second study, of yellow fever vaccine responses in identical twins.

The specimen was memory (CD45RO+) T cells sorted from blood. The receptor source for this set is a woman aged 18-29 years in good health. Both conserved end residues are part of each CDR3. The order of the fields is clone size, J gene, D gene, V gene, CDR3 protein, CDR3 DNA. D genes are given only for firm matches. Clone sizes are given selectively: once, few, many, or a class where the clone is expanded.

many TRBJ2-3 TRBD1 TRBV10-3 CAITQGDTDTQYF TGTGCCATCACCCAGGGGGACACAGATACGCAGTATTTT
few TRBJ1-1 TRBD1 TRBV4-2 CASSLRDRGVTEAFF TGTGCCAGCAGCCTCCGGGACAGGGGAGTCACTGAAGCTTTCTTT
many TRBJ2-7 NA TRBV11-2 CASSSGTPYEQYF TGTGCCAGCAGCTCCGGGACTCCCTACGAGCAGTACTTC
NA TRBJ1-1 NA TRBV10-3 CAISHPDRDTEAFF TGTGCCATCAGCCACCCGGACAGAGACACTGAAGCTTTCTTT
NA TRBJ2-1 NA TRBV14 CASSQDSGSSYNEQFF TGTGCCAGCAGCCAAGATAGCGGAAGCTCCTACAATGAGCAGTTCTTC
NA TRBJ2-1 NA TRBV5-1 CASSPGAVGFNEQFF TGCGCCAGCAGCCCAGGAGCTGTCGGGTTCAATGAGCAGTTCTTC
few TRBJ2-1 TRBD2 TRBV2 CASSEGLAGAINEQFF TGTGCCAGCAGTGAAGGCCTAGCGGGAGCCATAAATGAGCAGTTCTTC
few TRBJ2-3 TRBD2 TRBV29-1 CSVEGASGNTDTQYF TGCAGCGTTGAGGGGGCTAGCGGGAACACAGATACGCAGTATTTT
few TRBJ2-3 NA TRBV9 CASSVGVTLTTDTQYF TGTGCCAGCAGCGTAGGAGTGACTCTAACCACAGATACGCAGTATTTT
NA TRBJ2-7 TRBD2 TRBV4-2 CASSQDLTSGSQEQYF TGTGCCAGCAGCCAAGATCTGACTAGCGGGAGCCAAGAGCAGTACTTC
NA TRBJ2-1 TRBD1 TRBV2 CASSVLDRDNEQFF TGTGCCAGCAGTGTTCTCGACAGGGACAATGAGCAGTTCTTC
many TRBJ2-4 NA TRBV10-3 CAISDSNVGDIQYF TGTGCCATCAGTGATTCCAACGTGGGAGACATTCAGTACTTC
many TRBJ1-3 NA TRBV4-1 CASSPEMGGSGNTIYF TGCGCCAGCAGCCCCGAGATGGGGGGCTCTGGAAACACCATATATTTT
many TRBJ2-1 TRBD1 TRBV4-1 CASSPPGTANNEQFF TGCGCCAGCAGCCCCCCCGGGACAGCAAACAATGAGCAGTTCTTC
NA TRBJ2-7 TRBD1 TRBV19 CASSTGPGREQYF TGTGCCAGTTCGACAGGGCCAGGGCGCGAGCAGTACTTC
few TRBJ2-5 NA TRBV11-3 CASSLIATQETQYF TGTGCCAGCAGCTTGATAGCGACACAAGAGACCCAGTACTTC
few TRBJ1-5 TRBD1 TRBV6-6 CASSRQGSEPQHF TGTGCCAGCAGCCGACAGGGAAGTGAGCCCCAGCATTTT
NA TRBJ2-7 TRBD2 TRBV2 CASSEQRGTYEQYF TGTGCCAGCAGTGAACAGCGGGGGACCTACGAGCAGTACTTC
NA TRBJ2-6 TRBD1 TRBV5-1 CASSVAWGQGNSGANVLTF TGCGCCAGCAGCGTCGCATGGGGACAGGGGAACTCTGGGGCCAACGTCCTGACTTTC
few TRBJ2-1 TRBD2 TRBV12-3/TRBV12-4 CASSRKREGLKFF TGTGCCAGCAGTCGAAAGCGGGAGGGCCTGAAGTTCTTC
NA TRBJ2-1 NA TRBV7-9 CASSLGDTYNEQFF TGTGCCAGCAGCTTAGGGGACACCTACAATGAGCAGTTCTTC
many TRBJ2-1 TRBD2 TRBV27 CASTLNGLAGGHEQFF TGTGCCAGCACCCTTAATGGGCTAGCGGGGGGGCATGAGCAGTTCTTC
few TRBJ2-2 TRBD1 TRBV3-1 CASSPPPRTGGTGELFF TGTGCCAGCAGCCCTCCCCCCCGGACAGGGGGCACCGGGGAGCTGTTTTTT
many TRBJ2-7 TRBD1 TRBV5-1 CASSSGQGPTYEQYF TGCGCCAGCAGCTCCGGACAGGGGCCAACCTACGAGCAGTACTTC
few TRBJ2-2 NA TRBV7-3 CASSLAPWRVTGELFF TGTGCCAGCAGCTTAGCCCCCTGGAGGGTCACCGGGGAGCTGTTTTTT
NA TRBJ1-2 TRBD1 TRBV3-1 CASSNTAGGAGYTF TGTGCCAGCAGCAACACAGCAGGGGGCGCGGGCTACACCTTC
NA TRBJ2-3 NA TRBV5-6 CASGPGSTDTQYF TGTGCCAGCGGCCCCGGGTCCACAGATACGCAGTATTTT
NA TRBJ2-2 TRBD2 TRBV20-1 CSARGQTSGDTGELFF TGCAGTGCTAGAGGGCAGACTAGCGGGGACACCGGGGAGCTGTTTTTT
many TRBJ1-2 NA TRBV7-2 CASSLVGNYGYTF TGTGCCAGCAGCTTAGTGGGGAACTATGGCTACACCTTC